The 3 T cell receptor beta chains presented below share a single source sample, sequenced in a study of blood T cell repertoires in COVID-19. Here immunoSEQ multiplex PCR was the method, and the copy in TCRdb shows in-frame clones only, minus some. The sample carries 180,000 or so clones, more than 70% recorded once. The specimen was peripheral blood. Receptors originate from a man in his forties with active or convalescent COVID-19.

The chain recombines TRBV5-4 with TRBJ1-2; D is perhaps TRBD1 (6 bases). Germline CDR1 reads SGHNT; CDR2 reads YYREEE (reference sequence). The CDR3 contains 15 residues. Trimming stripped 2 bases from V and 0 bases from J, with 11 bases between. The CDR3 sequence is CASSLQGPPNYGYTF. CDR3 DNA: TGTGCCAGCAGCTTACAGGGTCCCCCTAACTATGGCTACACCTTC.

The chain links TRBV2 to TRBJ2-4; D perhaps matches TRBD2 (5 bases). This CDR3 is 16 amino acids long. With 1 base removed from V and 0 bases from J, the gap between germline ends came to 10 bases. The germline gives CDR1 SNHLY, CDR2 FYNNEI. CDR3 sequence: CASSEGAGVAKNIQYF. The DNA for the CDR3 is TGTGCCAGCAGTGAAGGGGCGGGCGTAGCCAAAAACATTCAGTACTTC.

V is TRBV10-2 and J is TRBJ1-4, with D perhaps matching TRBD1 (6 bases). In germline, CDR1 is WSHSY, CDR2 SAAADI. The V end was cut by 6 bases, the J end by 7 bases, with 18 bases between. This CDR3 is built from 15 residues. The CDR3: CASSGTRNGIEKLFF. The CDR3 nucleotides read TGCGCCAGCAGCGGGACACGGAACGGAATTGAAAAACTGTTTTTT.